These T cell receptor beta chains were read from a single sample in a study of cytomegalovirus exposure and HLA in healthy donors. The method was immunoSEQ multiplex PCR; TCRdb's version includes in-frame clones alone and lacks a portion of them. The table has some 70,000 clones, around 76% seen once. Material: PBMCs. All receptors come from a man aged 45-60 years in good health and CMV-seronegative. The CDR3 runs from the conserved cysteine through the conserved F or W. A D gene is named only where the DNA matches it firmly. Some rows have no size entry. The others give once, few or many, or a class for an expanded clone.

TGTGCCAGCAGTTACCCGGGACAGGGGGATGGCTACACCTTC	CASSYPGQGDGYTF	.	TRBV6-6	TRBD1	TRBJ1-2
TGTGCTAGCAGCTTAACAACCAACACTGAAGCTTTCTTT	CASSLTTNTEAFF	.	TRBV7-7	.	TRBJ1-1
TGTGCCAGCAGTTTTAAACCCGGGACAGGGAAACATGGCTACACCTTC	CASSFKPGTGKHGYTF	few	TRBV7-9	TRBD1	TRBJ1-2
TGTGCCAGCAACGGGGTTTTGGCAACTAATGAAAAACTGTTTTTT	CASNGVLATNEKLFF	few	TRBV2	.	TRBJ1-4
TGCAGCGTTTATATAGGCCCAGGGGTCGAGCAGTACTTC	CSVYIGPGVEQYF	.	TRBV29-1	.	TRBJ2-7
TGTGCCAGCAGCTTTAGCTCCTACGAGCAGTACTTC	CASSFSSYEQYF	.	TRBV28	.	TRBJ2-7
TGTGCCAGCAGCTTGGGCCGGGGTGGTAACACCATATATTTT	CASSLGRGGNTIYF	.	TRBV5-6	.	TRBJ1-3
TGTGCCAGCAGTAACCTAGCGGGGGTTTACAATGAGCAGTTCTTC	CASSNLAGVYNEQFF	.	TRBV27	TRBD2	TRBJ2-1
TGCGCCAGCCGGGACAGACCTTATGGCTACACCTTC	CASRDRPYGYTF	.	TRBV23-1	TRBD1	TRBJ1-2
TGTGTCAGCAGCTTAATTGGGACAGGGTATAATTCACCCCTCCACTTT	CVSSLIGTGYNSPLHF	.	TRBV7-2	TRBD1	TRBJ1-6
TGTGCCAGTACGGAGGGTCCGGGGCTAGCGAACAATGAGCAGTTCTTC	CASTEGPGLANNEQFF	.	TRBV27	.	TRBJ2-1
TGTGCCAGCACTAGATACGGGTTCTACGAGCAGTACTTC	CASTRYGFYEQYF	.	TRBV28	.	TRBJ2-7
TGTGCTAGCAGCCCTTCGAGTCTAGCAGAGACCCAGTACTTC	CASSPSSLAETQYF	.	TRBV7-7	.	TRBJ2-5
TGTGCCTGGAGTGTACAAGAAAAACTGTTTTTT	CAWSVQEKLFF	.	TRBV30	.	TRBJ1-4
TGTGCCTGGAGTACAGGGAACACCGGGGAGCTGTTTTTT	CAWSTGNTGELFF	few	TRBV30	.	TRBJ2-2
TGCGCCAGCAGCCAAGACTTCTCGGCCGCGGGGAATGAGCAGTTCTTC	CASSQDFSAAGNEQFF	few	TRBV4-3	.	TRBJ2-1
TGTGCCAGCAGCTTTGACAGCTATGGCTACACCTTC	CASSFDSYGYTF	once	TRBV7-9	.	TRBJ1-2
TGTGCCATCAGTGAGAGACCACCCTTGAGCGACACTGAAGCTTTCTTT	CAISERPPLSDTEAFF	.	TRBV10-3	.	TRBJ1-1
TGTGCCAGCAGCACAGGGACAGGGAGGCGCCGGTCAGAGACCCAGTACTTC	CASSTGTGRRRSETQYF	.	TRBV11-3	TRBD1	TRBJ2-5
TGTGCCAGCGTTCCTGAGGGGAGGGTTTATGGCTACACCTTC	CASVPEGRVYGYTF	.	TRBV11-2	.	TRBJ1-2
TGTGCCAGCAGCGGCGGACAGGGGGCTGGGACCGGGGAGCTGTTTTTT	CASSGGQGAGTGELFF	.	TRBV2	TRBD1	TRBJ2-2
TGTGCCAGCTCAATACAGGGGCCCTATGAAAAACTGTTTTTT	CASSIQGPYEKLFF	.	TRBV18	TRBD1	TRBJ1-4
TGCAGCGTTTACAGGCGCTCCTACAATGAGCAGTTCTTC	CSVYRRSYNEQFF	.	TRBV29-1	.	TRBJ2-1
TGTGCCAGCAGCTTCAGTTTAATAAGCGGGAGGGCCTCCTACGAGCAGTACTTC	CASSFSLISGRASYEQYF	.	TRBV7-8	TRBD2	TRBJ2-7
TGTGCCAGCAGCCGCCTCGGGGACTTGTTAAGCTACGAGCAGTACTTC	CASSRLGDLLSYEQYF	once	TRBV6-6	.	TRBJ2-7
TGTGCCAGCAGCTTAAGTACCAGGACAGCCGTCTACGAGCAGTACTTC	CASSLSTRTAVYEQYF	.	TRBV13	.	TRBJ2-7
TGTGCCATCAGCGCGGACAGGGCTCCCTACGAGCAGTACTTC	CAISADRAPYEQYF	.	TRBV10-3	TRBD1	TRBJ2-7
TGTGCCAGCAGCCCGGGACAGGGGTTGGCCGGGGAGCTGTTTTTT	CASSPGQGLAGELFF	once	TRBV11-3	TRBD1	TRBJ2-2
TGTGCCAGCAACTATTTTGGGTTGAACACTGAAGCTTTCTTT	CASNYFGLNTEAFF	.	TRBV6-5	.	TRBJ1-1
TGTGCCAGCTCACCAGGGGGGAAGAACACTGAAGCTTTCTTT	CASSPGGKNTEAFF	.	TRBV18	.	TRBJ1-1
TGTGCCAGCAGCGGGAGGGGGAGAGAGACTGAAGCTTTCTTT	CASSGRGRETEAFF	.	TRBV7-9	.	TRBJ1-1
TGTGCCAGCAGGATCGGACAGGGGGCAGGAAAAGCTTTCTTT	CASRIGQGAGKAFF	few	TRBV28	TRBD1	TRBJ1-1
TGTGCCAGCAGCGCCCCGAGGACCGGGGAGCTGTTTTTT	CASSAPRTGELFF	once	TRBV9	.	TRBJ2-2
TGTGCCAGCAGTTACCGGGAAGGCACGCAGTATTTT	CASSYREGTQYF	.	TRBV6-5	.	TRBJ2-3
TGTGCCAGCAGTGTTACAGGGGTCGGGGCTTCTGGCTACACCTTC	CASSVTGVGASGYTF	.	TRBV2	TRBD1	TRBJ1-2
TGTGCCAGCAGCATAAAGGTGGGGGGAGGTGGGGAGCAGTACTTC	CASSIKVGGGGEQYF	.	TRBV7-9	.	TRBJ2-7
TGTGCCAGCAGCTTAACGAGACAGGAAGATACGCAGTATTTT	CASSLTRQEDTQYF	.	TRBV7-9	.	TRBJ2-3
TGTGCCAGCAGTGATGGGGAGGGCGGGGAGCTGTTTTTT	CASSDGEGGELFF	.	TRBV6-1	TRBD2	TRBJ2-2
TGTGCCAGCAGTCAACGTGCTCTGAGGGGAAACACCATATATTTT	CASSQRALRGNTIYF	.	TRBV6-6	.	TRBJ1-3
TGTGCCTGGAGTACCCTATCCTGGACAGGTTCTTTGAACACTGAAGCTTTCTTT	CAWSTLSWTGSLNTEAFF	.	TRBV30	TRBD1	TRBJ1-1
TGTGCCAGTAGTATAGACGCGACTGCGGTTACTCATTTT	CASSIDATAVTHF	.	TRBV19	.	TRBJ1-5
TGTGCCAGCTCACTCACAGGGAGGGACGGCTACACCTTC	CASSLTGRDGYTF	.	TRBV18	.	TRBJ1-2
TGTGCCAGCTCACCCAACCAGATCCTGAACACCGGGGAGCTGTTTTTT	CASSPNQILNTGELFF	few	TRBV18	.	TRBJ2-2
TGTGCCAGCCGGGACAGGTCGAACACCGGGGAGCTGTTTTTT	CASRDRSNTGELFF	.	TRBV28	TRBD1	TRBJ2-2